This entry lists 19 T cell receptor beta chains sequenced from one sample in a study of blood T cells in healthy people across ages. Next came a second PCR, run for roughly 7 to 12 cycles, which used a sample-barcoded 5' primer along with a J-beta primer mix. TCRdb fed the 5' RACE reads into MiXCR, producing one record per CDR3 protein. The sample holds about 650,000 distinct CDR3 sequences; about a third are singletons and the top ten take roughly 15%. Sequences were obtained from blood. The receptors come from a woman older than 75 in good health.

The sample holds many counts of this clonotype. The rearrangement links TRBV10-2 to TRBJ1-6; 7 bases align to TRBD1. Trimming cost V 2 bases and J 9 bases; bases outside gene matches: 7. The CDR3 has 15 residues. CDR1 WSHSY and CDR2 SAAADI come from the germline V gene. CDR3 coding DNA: TGCGCCAGCAGTGAGGCCGACAGGGACGCTTCACCCCTCCACTTT. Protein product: CASSEADRDASPLHF.

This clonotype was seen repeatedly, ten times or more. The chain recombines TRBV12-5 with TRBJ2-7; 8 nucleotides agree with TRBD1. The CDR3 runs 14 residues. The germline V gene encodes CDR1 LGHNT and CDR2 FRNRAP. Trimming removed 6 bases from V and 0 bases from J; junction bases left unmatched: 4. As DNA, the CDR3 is TGTGCTAGTGGAATCACAGGGGGCTCCTACGAGCAGTACTTC. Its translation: CASGITGGSYEQYF.

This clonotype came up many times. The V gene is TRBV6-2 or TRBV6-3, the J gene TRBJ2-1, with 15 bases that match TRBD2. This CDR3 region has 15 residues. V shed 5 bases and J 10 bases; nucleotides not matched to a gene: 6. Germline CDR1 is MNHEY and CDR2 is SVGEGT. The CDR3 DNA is TGTGCCAGCAGTCCCGGACTAGCGGGGGGGCGCGAGCAGTTCTTC. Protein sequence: CASSPGLAGGREQFF.

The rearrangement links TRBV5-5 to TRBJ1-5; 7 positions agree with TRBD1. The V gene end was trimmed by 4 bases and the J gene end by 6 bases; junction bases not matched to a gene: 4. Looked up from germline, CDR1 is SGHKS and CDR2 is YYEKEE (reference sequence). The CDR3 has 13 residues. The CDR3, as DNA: TGTGCCAGCAGCAACGAGGGGGCTCAGCCCCAGCATTTT. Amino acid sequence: CASSNEGAQPQHF.

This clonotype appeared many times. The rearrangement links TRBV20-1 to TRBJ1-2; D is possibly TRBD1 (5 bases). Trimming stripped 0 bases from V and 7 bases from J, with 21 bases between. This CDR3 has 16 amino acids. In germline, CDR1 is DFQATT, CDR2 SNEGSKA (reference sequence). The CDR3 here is CSARDLAAGNDRGYTF. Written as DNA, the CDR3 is TGCAGTGCTAGAGATCTTGCGGCAGGGAATGATCGTGGCTACACCTTC.

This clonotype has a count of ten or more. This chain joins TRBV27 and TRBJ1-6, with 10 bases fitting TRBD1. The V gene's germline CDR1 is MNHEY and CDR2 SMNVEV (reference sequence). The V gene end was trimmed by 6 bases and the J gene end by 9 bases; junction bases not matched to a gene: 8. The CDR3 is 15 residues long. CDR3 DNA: TGTGCCAGCAGAGACAGGGGGCGGGTTGGTTCACCCCTCCACTTT. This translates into CASRDRGRVGSPLHF.

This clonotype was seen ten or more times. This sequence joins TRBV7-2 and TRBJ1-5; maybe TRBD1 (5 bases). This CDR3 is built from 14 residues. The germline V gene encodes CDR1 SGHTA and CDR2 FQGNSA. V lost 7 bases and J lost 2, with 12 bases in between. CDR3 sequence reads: CASTPSGGNQPQHF. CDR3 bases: TGTGCCAGCACCCCTTCGGGGGGCAATCAGCCCCAGCATTTT.

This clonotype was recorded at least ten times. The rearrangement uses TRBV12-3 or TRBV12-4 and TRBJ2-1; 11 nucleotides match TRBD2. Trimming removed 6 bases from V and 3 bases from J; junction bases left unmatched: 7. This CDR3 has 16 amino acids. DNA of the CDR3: TGTGCCAGCAGCTCGCTAGCGGGGGGTTACTACAATGAGCAGTTCTTC. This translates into CASSSLAGGYYNEQFF.

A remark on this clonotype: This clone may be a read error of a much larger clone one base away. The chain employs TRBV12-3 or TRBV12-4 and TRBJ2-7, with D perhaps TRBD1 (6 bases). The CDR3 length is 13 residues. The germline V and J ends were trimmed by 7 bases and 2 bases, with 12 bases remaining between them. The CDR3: CASTLQGAYEQYF. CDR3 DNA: TGTGCCAGCACCTTACAGGGTGCCTACGAGCAGTACTTC.

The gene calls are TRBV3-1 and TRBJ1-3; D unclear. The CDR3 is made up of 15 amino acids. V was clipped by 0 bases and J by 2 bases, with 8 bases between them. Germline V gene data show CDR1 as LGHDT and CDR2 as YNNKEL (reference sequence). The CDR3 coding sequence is TGTGCCAGCAGCCAAGACGGACTAGCTGGAAACACCATATATTTT. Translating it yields CASSQDGLAGNTIYF.

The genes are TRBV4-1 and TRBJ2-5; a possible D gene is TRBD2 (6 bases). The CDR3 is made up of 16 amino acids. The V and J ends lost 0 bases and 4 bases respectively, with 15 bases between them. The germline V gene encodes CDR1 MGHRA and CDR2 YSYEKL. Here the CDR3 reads CASSQEGGVAVETQYF. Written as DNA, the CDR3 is TGCGCCAGCAGCCAAGAAGGAGGAGTAGCGGTAGAGACCCAGTACTTC.

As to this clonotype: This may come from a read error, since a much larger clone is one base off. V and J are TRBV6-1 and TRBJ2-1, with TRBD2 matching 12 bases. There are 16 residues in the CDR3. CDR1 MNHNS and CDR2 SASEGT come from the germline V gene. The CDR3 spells CASSEELAGGMNGQFF. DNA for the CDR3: TGTGCCAGCAGTGAAGAGCTAGCGGGGGGGATGAATGGGCAGTTCTTC.

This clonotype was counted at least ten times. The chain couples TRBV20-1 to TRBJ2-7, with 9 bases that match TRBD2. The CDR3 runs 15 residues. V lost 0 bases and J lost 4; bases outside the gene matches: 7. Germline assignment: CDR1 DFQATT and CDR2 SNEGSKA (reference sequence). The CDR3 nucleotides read TGCAGTGCTAGAGATCTCGAGCGGGGGGTATACGAGCAGTACTTC. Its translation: CSARDLERGVYEQYF.

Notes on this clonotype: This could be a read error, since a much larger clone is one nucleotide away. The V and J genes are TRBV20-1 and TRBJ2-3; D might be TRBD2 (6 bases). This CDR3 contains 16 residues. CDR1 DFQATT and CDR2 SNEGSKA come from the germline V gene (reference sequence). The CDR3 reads CSTSLRGARSTDTQYF. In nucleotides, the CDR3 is TGCAGTACTAGTCTCCGCGGGGCGAGAAGCACAGATACGCAGTATTTT.

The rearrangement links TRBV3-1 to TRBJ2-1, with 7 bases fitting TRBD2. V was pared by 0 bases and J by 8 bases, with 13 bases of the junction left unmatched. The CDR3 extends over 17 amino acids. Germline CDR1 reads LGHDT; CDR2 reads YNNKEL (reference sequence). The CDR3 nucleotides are TGTGCCAGCAGCCAAGAGGAGCGGGAAAAGGGGAGGGATGAGCAGTTCTTC. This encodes CASSQEEREKGRDEQFF.

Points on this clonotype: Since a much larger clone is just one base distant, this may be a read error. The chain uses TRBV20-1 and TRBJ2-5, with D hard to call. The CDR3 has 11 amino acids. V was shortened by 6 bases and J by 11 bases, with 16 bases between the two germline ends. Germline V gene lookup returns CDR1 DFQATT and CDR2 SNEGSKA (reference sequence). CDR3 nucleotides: TGCAGTGCCAGTTTAGCAGATGAGCAGTACTTC. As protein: CSASLADEQYF.

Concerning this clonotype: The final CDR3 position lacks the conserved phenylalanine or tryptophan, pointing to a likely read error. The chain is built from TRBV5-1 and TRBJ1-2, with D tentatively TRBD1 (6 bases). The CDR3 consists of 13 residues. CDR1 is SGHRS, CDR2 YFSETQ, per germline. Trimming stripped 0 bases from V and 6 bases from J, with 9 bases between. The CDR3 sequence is CASSLEGVDGYTC. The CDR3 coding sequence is TGCGCCAGCAGCTTGGAGGGGGTGGATGGCTACACCTGC.

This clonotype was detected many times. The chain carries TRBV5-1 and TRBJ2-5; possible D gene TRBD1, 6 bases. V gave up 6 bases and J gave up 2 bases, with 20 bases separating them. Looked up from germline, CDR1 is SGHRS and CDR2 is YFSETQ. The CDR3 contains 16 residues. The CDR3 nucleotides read TGCGCCAGCACCGTCGCCGGGACACTCTTTCAAGAGACCCAGTACTTC. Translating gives CASTVAGTLFQETQYF.

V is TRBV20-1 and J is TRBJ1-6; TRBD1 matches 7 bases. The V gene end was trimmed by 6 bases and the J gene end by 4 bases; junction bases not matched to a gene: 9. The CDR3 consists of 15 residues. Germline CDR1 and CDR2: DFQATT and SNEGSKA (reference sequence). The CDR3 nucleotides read TGCAGTGCGGGGGGGACAGAGAGTTATAATTCACCCCTCCACTTT. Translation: CSAGGTESYNSPLHF.